This T cell receptor (beta chain) stems from a study of blood T cell repertoires in COVID-19. In the source study's methods: From reference gene primer amplification, estimates of nucleated cell counts were derived. Sequenced by immunoSEQ multiplex PCR; TCRdb stores in-frame clones only, minus some. V, J and clone size reflect that table, while D and trimming were determined from the DNA. The data show approximately 200,000 clones, about 86% seen once. The CDR3 runs 20 residues. Germline assignment: CDR1 LGHDT and CDR2 YNNKEL (reference sequence). Losses at the gene ends were 0 bases for V and 2 bases for J; bases not matched to a gene: 15.

This TCR was recovered from a woman aged 45-59 years with acute or convalescent COVID-19. V gene TRBV3-1 (or the pseudogene TRBV3-2) combines with J gene TRBJ2-3; 9 bases map to TRBD2. Sequencing was carried out using peripheral blood. CDR3 DNA: TGTGCCAGCAGCCAAGAGGGGGGGTTTGGGGCTAGCGGGAACACAGATACGCAGTATTTT. As protein: CASSQEGGFGASGNTDTQYF.